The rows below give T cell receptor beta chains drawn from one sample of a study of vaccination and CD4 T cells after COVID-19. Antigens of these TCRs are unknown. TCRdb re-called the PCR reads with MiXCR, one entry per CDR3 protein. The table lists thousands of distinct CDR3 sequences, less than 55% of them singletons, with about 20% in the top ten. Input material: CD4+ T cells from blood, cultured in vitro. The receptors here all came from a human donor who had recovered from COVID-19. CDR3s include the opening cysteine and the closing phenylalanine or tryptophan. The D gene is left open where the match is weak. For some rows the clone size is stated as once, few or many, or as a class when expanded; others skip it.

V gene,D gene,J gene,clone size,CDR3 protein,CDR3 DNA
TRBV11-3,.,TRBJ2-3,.,CASSLFQNTDTQYF,TGTGCCAGCAGCTTATTCCAGAATACAGATACGCAGTATTTT
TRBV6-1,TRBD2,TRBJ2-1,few,CASRSSGRGEQFF,TGTGCCAGCAGATCTAGCGGGAGGGGGGAGCAGTTCTTC
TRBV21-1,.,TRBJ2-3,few,CASSKEGGPFPRTADTQYF,TGTGCCAGCAGCAAAGAAGGAGGACCCTTTCCCCGCACGGCAGATACGCAGTATTTT
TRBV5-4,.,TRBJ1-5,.,CASSSDVNQPQHF,TGTGCCAGCAGTTCAGATGTCAATCAGCCCCAGCATTTT
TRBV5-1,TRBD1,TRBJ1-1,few,CASSPGQGAMNTEAFF,TGCGCCAGCAGCCCGGGACAGGGGGCCATGAACACTGAAGCTTTCTTT
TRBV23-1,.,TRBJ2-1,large,CASSCFEEPIGNEQFF,TGCGCCAGCTCTTGCTTCGAGGAACCTATTGGCAATGAGCAGTTCTTC
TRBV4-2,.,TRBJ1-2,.,CAGSQGPLGYGYTF,TGTGCCGGCAGCCAAGGGCCGCTGGGCTATGGCTACACCTTC
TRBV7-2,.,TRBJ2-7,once,CASSFISYEQYF,TGTGCCAGCAGCTTCATCTCTTACGAGCAGTACTTC
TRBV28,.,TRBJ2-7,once,CASSLRLGLYSYEQYF,TGTGCCAGCAGTTTAAGGTTGGGTCTCTACTCCTACGAGCAGTACTTC
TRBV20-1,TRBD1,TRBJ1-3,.,CSARVRGSGNTIYF,TGCAGTGCTAGGGTCAGGGGGTCTGGAAACACCATATATTTT
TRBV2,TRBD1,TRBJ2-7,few,CASSTRTGRGSYEQYF,TGTGCCAGCAGTACCAGGACAGGGCGCGGCTCCTACGAGCAGTACTTC
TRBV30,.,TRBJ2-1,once,CAWSQGVTYNEQFF,TGTGCCTGGAGTCAAGGTGTCACCTACAATGAGCAGTTCTTC
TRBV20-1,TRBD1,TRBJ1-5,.,CSAATGGYGNQPQHF,TGCAGTGCTGCGACAGGGGGCTATGGCAATCAGCCCCAGCATTTT
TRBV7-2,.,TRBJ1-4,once,CASSLGDTFVEKLFF,TGTGCCAGCAGCTTAGGGGACACCTTTGTAGAAAAACTGTTTTTT
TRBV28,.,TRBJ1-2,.,CASSLGSGNGYTF,TGTGCCAGCAGTTTAGGGTCGGGGAATGGCTACACCTTC
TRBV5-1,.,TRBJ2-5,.,CASSQDYLQETQYF,TGCGCCAGCAGCCAGGACTATTTGCAAGAGACCCAGTACTTC
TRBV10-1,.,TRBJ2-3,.,CASGQNTDTQYF,TGCGCCAGCGGTCAGAACACAGATACGCAGTATTTT
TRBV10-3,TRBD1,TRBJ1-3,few,CAISGRGQIISGNTIYF,TGTGCCATCAGTGGACGGGGACAGATCATCTCTGGAAACACCATATATTTT
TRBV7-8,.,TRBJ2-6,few,CASSPRGANVLTF,TGTGCCAGCAGTCCCCGGGGGGCCAACGTCCTGACTTTC
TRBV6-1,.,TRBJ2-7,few,CASSSRAAGSGSAEQYF,TGTGCCAGCAGCTCACGTGCCGCGGGGAGTGGGAGTGCGGAGCAGTACTTC
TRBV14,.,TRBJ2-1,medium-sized,CASSPYSTYNEQFF,TGTGCCAGCAGCCCTTACAGTACCTACAATGAGCAGTTCTTC
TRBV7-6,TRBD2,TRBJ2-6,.,CASSGNWGRDAGANVLTF,TGTGCCAGCAGCGGAAATTGGGGGAGGGATGCTGGGGCCAACGTCCTGACTTTC
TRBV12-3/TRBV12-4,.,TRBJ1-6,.,CASSPRTRNSPLHF,TGTGCCAGCAGTCCGCGGACCCGGAATTCACCCCTCCACTTT
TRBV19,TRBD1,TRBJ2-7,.,CASSIRQGSYEQYF,TGTGCCAGTAGTATTAGACAGGGTTCTTACGAGCAGTACTTC
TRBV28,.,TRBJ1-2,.,CASSLPSSQYFNYGYTF,TGTGCCAGCAGTTTACCCTCATCCCAGTATTTTAACTATGGCTACACCTTC
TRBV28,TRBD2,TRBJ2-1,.,CASTLAGGRPSYNEQFF,TGTGCCAGCACCTTAGCGGGGGGTCGTCCCTCCTACAATGAGCAGTTCTTC
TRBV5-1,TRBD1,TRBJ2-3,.,CASSLGGTGEDEQYF,TGCGCCAGCAGCTTGGGAGGGACAGGTGAGGACGAGCAGTATTTT
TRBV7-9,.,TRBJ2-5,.,CASSLVAETQYF,TGTGCCAGCAGCTTAGTCGCGGAGACCCAGTACTTC
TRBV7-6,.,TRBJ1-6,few,CASRSGGLNSPLHF,TGTGCCAGCAGATCGGGGGGGCTGAATTCACCCCTCCACTTT
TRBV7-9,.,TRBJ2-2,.,CASSLVERTGELFF,TGTGCCAGCAGCTTAGTAGAGAGGACCGGGGAGCTGTTTTTT
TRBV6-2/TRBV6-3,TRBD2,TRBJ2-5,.,CASSSRSRLAGARETQYF,TGTGCCAGCAGTTCCCGAAGTAGACTAGCGGGAGCCCGGGAGACCCAGTACTTC
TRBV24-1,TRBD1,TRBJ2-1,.,CATSDRDRGSYNEQFF,TGTGCCACCAGTGATCGGGACAGGGGATCCTACAATGAGCAGTTCTTC
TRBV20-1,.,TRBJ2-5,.,CSARWGSQETQYF,TGCAGTGCTAGATGGGGCAGCCAAGAGACCCAGTACTTC
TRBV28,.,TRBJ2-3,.,CASSFETGYTDTQYF,TGTGCCAGCAGTTTTGAGACAGGATACACAGATACGCAGTATTTT
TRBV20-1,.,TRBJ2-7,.,CSARAGRIGEQYF,TGCAGTGCTAGGGCAGGGCGGATAGGCGAGCAGTACTTC
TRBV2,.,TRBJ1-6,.,CASSERVLNSPLHF,TGTGCCAGCAGTGAGCGGGTATTGAATTCACCCCTCCACTTT
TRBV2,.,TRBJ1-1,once,CASTKQGMNTEAFF,TGTGCCAGCACCAAACAGGGCATGAACACTGAAGCTTTCTTT
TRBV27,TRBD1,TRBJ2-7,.,CASSLTAGTGGYEQYF,TGTGCCAGCAGTTTAACCGCCGGGACAGGGGGCTACGAGCAGTACTTC
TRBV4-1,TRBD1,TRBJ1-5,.,CASSQYDDRGNQPQHF,TGCGCCAGCAGCCAATATGACGACAGGGGCAATCAGCCCCAGCATTTT
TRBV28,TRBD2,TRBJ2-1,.,CASSYVLGGGTRANEQFF,TGTGCCAGCAGTTACGTTCTGGGGGGAGGGACTAGGGCCAATGAGCAGTTCTTC
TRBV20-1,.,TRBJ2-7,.,CSARDPQSSYEQYF,TGCAGTGCTAGAGACCCCCAGAGCTCCTACGAGCAGTACTTC
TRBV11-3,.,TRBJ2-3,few,CASSITGTADTQYF,TGTGCCAGCAGCATAACAGGGACCGCAGATACGCAGTATTTT
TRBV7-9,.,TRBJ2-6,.,CASSRIAGANVLTF,TGTGCCAGCAGTCGCATCGCTGGGGCCAACGTCCTGACTTTC
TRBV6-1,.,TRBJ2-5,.,CASSPMTDSQETQYF,TGTGCCAGCAGCCCGATGACCGACAGCCAAGAGACCCAGTACTTC
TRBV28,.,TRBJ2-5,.,CASSLLGSQETQYF,TGTGCCAGCAGTTTATTGGGGTCTCAAGAGACCCAGTACTTC
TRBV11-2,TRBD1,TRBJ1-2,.,CASSPATGGGWAGGYTF,TGTGCCAGCAGCCCAGCTACAGGGGGAGGCTGGGCTGGTGGCTACACCTTC